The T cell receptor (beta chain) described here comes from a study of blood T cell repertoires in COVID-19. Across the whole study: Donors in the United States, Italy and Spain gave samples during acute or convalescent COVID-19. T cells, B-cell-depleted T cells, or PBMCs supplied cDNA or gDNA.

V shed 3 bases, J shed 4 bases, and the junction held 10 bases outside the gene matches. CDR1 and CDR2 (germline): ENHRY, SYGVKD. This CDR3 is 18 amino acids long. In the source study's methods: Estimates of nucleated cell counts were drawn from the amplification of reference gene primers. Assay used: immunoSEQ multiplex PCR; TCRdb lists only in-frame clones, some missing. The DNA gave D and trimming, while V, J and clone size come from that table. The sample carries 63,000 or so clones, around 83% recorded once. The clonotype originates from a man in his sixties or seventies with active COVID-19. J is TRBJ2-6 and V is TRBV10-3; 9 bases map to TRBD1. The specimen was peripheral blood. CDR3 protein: CAISDPTGGAPGANVLTF. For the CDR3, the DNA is TGTGCCATCAGTGACCCAACAGGGGGCGCCCCCGGGGCCAACGTCCTGACTTTC.